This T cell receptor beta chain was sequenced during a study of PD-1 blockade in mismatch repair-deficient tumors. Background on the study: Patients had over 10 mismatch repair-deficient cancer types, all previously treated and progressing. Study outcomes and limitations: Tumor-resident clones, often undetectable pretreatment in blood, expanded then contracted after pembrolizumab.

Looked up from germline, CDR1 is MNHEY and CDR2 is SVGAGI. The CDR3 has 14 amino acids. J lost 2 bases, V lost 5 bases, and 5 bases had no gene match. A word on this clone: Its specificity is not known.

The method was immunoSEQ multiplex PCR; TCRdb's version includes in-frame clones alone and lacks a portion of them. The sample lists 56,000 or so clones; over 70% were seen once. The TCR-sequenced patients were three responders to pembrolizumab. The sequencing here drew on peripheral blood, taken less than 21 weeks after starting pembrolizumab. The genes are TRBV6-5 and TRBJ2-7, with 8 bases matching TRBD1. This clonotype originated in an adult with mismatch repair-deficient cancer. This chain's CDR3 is CASSPPTGAYEQYF. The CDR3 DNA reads TGTGCCAGCAGTCCCCCGACAGGGGCCTACGAGCAGTACTTC.